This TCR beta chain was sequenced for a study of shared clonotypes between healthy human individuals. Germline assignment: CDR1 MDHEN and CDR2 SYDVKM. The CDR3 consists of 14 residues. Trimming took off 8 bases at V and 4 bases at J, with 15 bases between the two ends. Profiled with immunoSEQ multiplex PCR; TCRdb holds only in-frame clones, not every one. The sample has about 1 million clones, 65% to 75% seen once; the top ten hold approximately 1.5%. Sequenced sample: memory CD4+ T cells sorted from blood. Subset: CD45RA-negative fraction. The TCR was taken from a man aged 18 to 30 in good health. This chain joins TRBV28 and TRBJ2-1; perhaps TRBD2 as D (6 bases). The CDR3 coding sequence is TGTGCCAGCCCTCGCCTAGCGCGTTACAATGAGCAGTTCTTC. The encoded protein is CASPRLARYNEQFF. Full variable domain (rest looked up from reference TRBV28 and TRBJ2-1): DVKVTQSSRYLVKRTGEKVFLECVQDMDHENMFWYRQDPGLGLRLIYFSYDVKMKEKGDIPEGYSVSREKKERFSLILESASTNQTSMYLCASPRLARYNEQFFGPGTRLTVL.